The sequence of this T cell receptor (beta chain) was determined in a study of blood T cell repertoires in COVID-19 (dated by TCRdb to about 2020). Context from the whole study: Samples covering the acute and convalescent phases of COVID-19 were provided by collaborators in the United States, Italy and Spain. The prospective study material was composed of cDNA or gDNA derived from T cells, B-cell-depleted T cells, or PBMCs. Deeply sampled blood TCRbeta repertoires from subjects exposed to, actively infected with, or recovered from COVID-19 were included in the dataset. The repertoires were made available in a free public database intended to serve as a resource for research on the immune response to SARS-CoV-2. Samples came from the ongoing ImmuneRACE study (first 160 participants) plus 1,254 subjects from 6 global collaborators. Nearly every sample came with metadata listing a de-identified subject ID, COVID-19 status, age in years and sex. Where available, HLA class I and class II types were taken from metadata supplied by the sample provider and were not determined by assay-based typing. The paper as a whole reports these results and caveats: Clinical and demographic metadata were provided uncurated, with the amount varying by source and participant.

Each collaborating institution followed its own protocols to collect whole blood in K2EDTA tubes. For TCRbeta analysis, collaborators shipped samples in one of three forms: frozen whole blood, isolated PBMCs, or DNA extracted from either of those sample types. The germline V gene (reference sequence) gives CDR1 as SEHNR and CDR2 as FQNEAQ. The CDR3, cysteine through phenylalanine, is 16 amino acids long. Kept here is only the CDR3 DNA, which spans 48 bases and is read in frame from base 1. V loses 1 base, J loses 2 bases, and the germline ends lie 15 bases apart. This clone was picked up one time. Its antigen is currently not known. No base quality values were provided; no much bigger clone lies one nucleotide off. TCRbeta CDR3 regions were amplified from genomic DNA by means of the immunoSEQ Assay, a bias-controlled multiplex PCR. The study's processing was this. Within the assay, amplification of reference gene primers was used to estimate how many nucleated cells each sample contained. To quantify the absolute abundance of each unique TCRbeta CDR3 rearrangement, sequence reads were collapsed and filtered. For each sample, productive Simpson clonality was calculated by taking the square root of Simpson's diversity index across productive rearrangements. This immuneACCESS table, as held by TCRdb, lists in-frame sequences with V and J called but not all clones. Of the missing ones, under half trace to an unresolved V gene in checked studies; the others have no known cause. The DNA gave D and trimming, while V, J and clone size come from that table. This sample lists around 200,000 clones; 80% to 90% were detected once. The ten largest clones add up to about 10% of the sample.

The clonotype comes from a woman at least 80 years old with acute or convalescent COVID-19. The chain is made from TRBV7-9 and TRBJ2-7; TRBD2 might be the D gene, on 6 matching bases. Sequencing input: peripheral blood. The DNA is TGTGCCAGCAGCTTAGGCAGCGGAGGGGTAACCTACGAGCAGTACTTC. It is translated as CASSLGSGGVTYEQYF.